The clone carrying this T cell receptor (beta chain) was seen ten or more times. TCRdb analysed the 5' RACE reads with MiXCR anew, one entry per CDR3 protein. The sample holds 57,000 or so distinct CDR3 sequences, more than 10% seen once. This sample is drawn from a study of early T cells in non-severe SARS-CoV-2 infection. The receptor was isolated from an adult who was a healthcare worker with PCR-confirmed SARS-CoV-2 infection or an uninfected control (not recorded which). The donor label of this sample is uncertain. This specimen was whole blood, taken at baseline.

This chain's CDR3 is CASSLFNEQFF. The CDR3 DNA reads as TGTGCCAGCAGCTTATTCAATGAGCAGTTCTTC. This chain links TRBV11-3 with TRBJ2-1; the D is unclear. CDR3 length equals 11 residues. The V and J ends lost 2 bases and 6 bases respectively, with 2 bases between them. The germline V gene has CDR1 SGHNT and CDR2 YENEEA. The full variable domain, completed using reference TRBV11-3 and TRBJ2-1, is EAGVVQSPRYKIIEKKQPVAFWCNPISGHNTLYWYLQNLGQGPELLIRYENEEAVDDSQLPKDRFSAERLKGVDSTLKIQPAELGDSAVYLCASSLFNEQFFGPGTRLTVL.